These 12 T cell receptor beta chains were all obtained from the same sample, sequenced in a study of OX40 agonist ivuxolimab in advanced cancers. Measured with immunoSEQ multiplex PCR; TCRdb has only the in-frame clones, and not every one. The repertoire holds 55,000 to 75,000 clones, with roughly 88% as singletons. The source material was CD4+ or CD8+ T cells sorted from blood, sampled in a trial of the OX40 agonist ivuxolimab. Receptors were obtained from an adult with an advanced solid tumor such as melanoma, head and neck, liver or kidney cancer.

A note on this clone: One end of the junction varies from germline; a read error may be responsible. The V and J genes are TRBV7-2 and TRBJ1-2, with a tentative D call TRBD1 (5 bases). The CDR3 sequence is 12 residues long. CDR1 and CDR2 (germline): SGHTA, FQGNSA. For the CDR3, the DNA is TGTGCCAGCAGCTTAGATCGCCAAGGGACTTCCTTC. This gives the protein CASSLDRQGTSF.

V gene TRBV2 combines with J gene TRBJ2-1; a possible D gene is TRBD1 (6 bases). V was shortened by 1 base and J by 2 bases, with 6 bases between the two germline ends. CDR3 size: 14 residues. The germline CDR1 and CDR2 sequences are SNHLY and FYNNEI. The CDR3 loop reads CASSEGQAYNEQFF. CDR3 nucleotides: TGTGCCAGCAGTGAAGGACAGGCCTACAATGAGCAGTTCTTC.

The CDR3 spells CASSQSYNEQFF. The CDR3 region has the DNA TGTGCCAGCAGCCAGAGCTACAATGAGCAGTTCTTC. The chain joins TRBV7-2 to TRBJ2-1; no clear D. Between the trimmed V and J ends, which lost 5 bases and 3 bases, there was a span of 5 bases. The CDR3 is 12 amino acids. Germline loops: CDR1 SGHTA, CDR2 FQGNSA.

The chain recombines TRBV25-1 with TRBJ1-2, with D tentatively TRBD1 (5 bases). Germline CDR1 is MGHDK and CDR2 is SYGVNS. The CDR3 is made up of 14 amino acids. V was shortened by 6 bases and J by 4 bases, with 15 bases between the two germline ends. As DNA, the CDR3 is TGTGCCAGCAGCGCTCTCGGGGCGGCCTATGGCTACACCTTC. Translated: CASSALGAAYGYTF.

J is TRBJ2-2 and V is TRBV7-7, with 10 nucleotides matching TRBD2. V lost 8 bases, J lost 5 bases, and 5 bases stayed unmatched. Germline-derived CDR1 and CDR2 are SSHAT and FNYEAQ (reference sequence). The CDR3 loop spans 14 amino acids. The CDR3 DNA reads as TGTGCCAGCCGAGCGGGGGGGCTTACCGGGGAGCTGTTTTTT. This gives the protein CASRAGGLTGELFF.

V gene TRBV7-6 combines with J gene TRBJ2-3; perhaps TRBD2 as D (7 bases). Germline V gives CDR1 SGHVS, CDR2 FNYEAQ. Trimming removed 4 bases from V and 0 bases from J, with 11 bases in between. The CDR3 has 15 residues. The CDR3 region has the DNA TGTGCCAGCAGCTCGGGGGGCCCCAGCACAGATACGCAGTATTTT. This sequence encodes CASSSGGPSTDTQYF. The full variable domain, its missing parts supplied by reference TRBV7-6 and TRBJ2-3, is GAGVSQSPRYKVTKRGQDVALRCDPISGHVSLYWYRQALGQGPEFLTYFNYEAQQDKSGLPNDRFSAERPEGSISTLTIQRTEQRDSAMYRCASSSGGPSTDTQYFGPGTRLTVL.

This sequence joins TRBV7-2 and TRBJ2-5; 7 bases align to TRBD2. The V gene's germline CDR1 is SGHTA and CDR2 FQGNSA. Unmatched junction bases numbered 11, after V lost 3 bases and J lost 4 bases. CDR3 length: 16 residues. CDR3 nucleotide sequence: TGTGCCAGCAGCTTGGGGGTCGACGGGGGGTCAGAGACCCAGTACTTC. Its protein is CASSLGVDGGSETQYF.

This clone was found once. The V and J genes are TRBV4-3 and TRBJ1-2; 7 positions agree with TRBD1. The CDR3 consists of 13 residues. In germline, CDR1 is LGHNA, CDR2 YSLEER. V shed 7 bases, J shed 0 bases, and the junction held 2 bases outside the gene matches. The CDR3, as DNA: TGCGCCAGCAAGGGGACAGCTAACTATGGCTACACCTTC. Protein sequence: CASKGTANYGYTF.

The chain joins TRBV2 to TRBJ1-1; 7 nucleotides align to TRBD1. With 7 bases clipped from V and 3 bases from J, the junction kept 5 bases outside the gene matches. There are 13 residues in the CDR3. CDR1 is SNHLY and CDR2 is FYNNEI in the germline V gene. The CDR3 here is CASIAQGDTEAFF. In DNA form, the CDR3 reads TGTGCCAGCATAGCCCAGGGGGACACTGAAGCTTTCTTT.

In this sample, this clone turned up a few times. This sequence joins TRBV29-1 and TRBJ2-3; 12 nucleotides agree with TRBD2. The CDR3 loop spans 15 amino acids. CDR1 is SQVTM and CDR2 is ANQGSEA in the germline V gene. The CDR3 nucleotides are TGCAGTACCGAGGCTAGCGGGGGGGTGGCAGATACGCAGTATTTT. Amino acid sequence: CSTEASGGVADTQYF.

This chain connects TRBV5-1 to TRBJ2-3; D is perhaps TRBD2 (6 bases). Trimming took off 3 bases at V and 2 bases at J, with 13 bases between the two ends. Germline-derived CDR1 and CDR2 are SGHRS and YFSETQ. The CDR3 loop spans 15 amino acids. In DNA, the CDR3 is TGCGCCAGCAGCTATCAAGGAGGGTACACAGATACGCAGTATTTT. Protein: CASSYQGGYTDTQYF.

The chain has TRBV7-6 and TRBJ1-1; D gene unclear. The germline V gene has CDR1 SGHVS and CDR2 FNYEAQ. V lost 2 bases to trimming and J lost 0 bases, with 10 bases between them. CDR3 length: 15 residues. The CDR3 spells CASSLKARMNTEAFF. DNA of the CDR3: TGTGCCAGCAGCTTAAAGGCACGGATGAACACTGAAGCTTTCTTT.